Below, 10 T cell receptor beta chains from the same sample are listed, as sequenced in a study of blood T cell repertoires in COVID-19. The table came from immunoSEQ multiplex PCR; TCRdb's copy has only in-frame clones and leaves some out. The data show about 300,000 clones, about nine tenths seen once. Sequenced input: peripheral blood. The receptors derive from a woman in her thirties who had recovered from COVID-19.

The chain is built from TRBV5-8 and TRBJ1-4; 9 nucleotides align to TRBD1. The trim removed 3 bases at V and 11 bases at J, leaving 8 bases unmatched. In germline, CDR1 is SGHTS, CDR2 YDEGEE. The CDR3 consists of 14 residues. The CDR3: CASSSTGGFEKLFF. CDR3 coding DNA: TGTGCCAGCAGCTCTACAGGGGGCTTTGAGAAACTGTTTTTT.

This CDR3 is CASSQPGQVYNEQFF. The CDR3, as DNA: TGTGCCAGCAGCCAACCGGGACAGGTCTACAATGAGCAGTTCTTC. V usage is TRBV5-4 and J usage is TRBJ2-1, with 8 bases that match TRBD1. The CDR3 is made up of 15 amino acids. Germline lookup yields CDR1 SGHNT and CDR2 YYREEE (reference sequence). Losses at the gene ends were 4 bases for V and 3 bases for J; bases not matched to a gene: 6.

J is TRBJ2-5 and V is TRBV7-9; no clear D. V was shortened by 4 bases and J by 4 bases, with 16 bases between the two germline ends. The CDR3 is 15 residues long. The V gene's germline CDR1 is SEHNR and CDR2 FQNEAQ (reference sequence). In DNA form, the CDR3 reads TGTGCCAGCAGCTCCGGCATGAGAACGGGAGAGACCCAGTACTTC. Amino acids: CASSSGMRTGETQYF.

V usage is TRBV7-2 and J usage is TRBJ2-5, with 13 bases matching TRBD2. CDR1 and CDR2 from the germline V gene are SGHTA and FQGNSA. Trimming cost V 5 bases and J 4 bases; bases outside gene matches: 10. The CDR3 contains 17 residues. CDR3 sequence (DNA): TGTGCCAGCAGCAAGACGGGACTAGCGGGGTATGCAGAGACCCAGTACTTC. Translating gives CASSKTGLAGYAETQYF. The full variable domain, completed using reference TRBV7-2 and TRBJ2-5, is GAGVSQSPSNKVTEKGKDVELRCDPISGHTALYWYRQSLGQGLEFLIYFQGNSAPDKSGLPSDRFSAERTGGSVSTLTIQRTQQEDSAVYLCASSKTGLAGYAETQYFGPGTRLLVL.

The V call is TRBV29-1, the J call TRBJ1-1; TRBD1 might be the D (6 bases). This CDR3 contains 14 residues. V was trimmed by 2 bases and J by 1 base, leaving 11 bases between them. Germline V gene lookup returns CDR1 SQVTM and CDR2 ANQGSEA. The DNA of the CDR3 is TGCAGCGTTGAAACAGGGCTAGGGAACACTGAAGCTTTCTTT. It is translated as CSVETGLGNTEAFF.

CDR3 sequence (DNA): TGTGCCAGCAGCTTAGGTGGGGCGTTGGGCACCGGGGAGCTGTTTTTT. Protein sequence: CASSLGGALGTGELFF. The J gene is TRBJ2-2, the V gene TRBV7-3; TRBD1 might be the D (5 bases). CDR1 is SGHTA and CDR2 is FQGTGA in the germline V gene. This CDR3 has 16 residues. V lost 2 bases, J lost 4 bases, and 14 bases lay in between.

This clone occurred once. The chain couples TRBV27 to TRBJ2-5, with 11 positions matching TRBD1. With V trimmed by 2 bases and J by 6 bases, 8 bases remained unmatched. CDR1 and CDR2 from the germline V gene are MNHEY and SMNVEV (reference sequence). This CDR3 comprises 16 residues. In nucleotides, the CDR3 is TGTGCCAGCAGTTTAATCTGGACAGGGGGCCCGAAGACCCAGTACTTC. It translates to CASSLIWTGGPKTQYF.

V gene TRBV5-1 combines with J gene TRBJ1-5; TRBD1 matches 10 bases. The V gene's germline CDR1 is SGHRS and CDR2 YFSETQ. V shed 5 bases, J shed 5 bases, and the junction held 7 bases outside the gene matches. The CDR3 totals 15 residues. The DNA for the CDR3 is TGCGCCAGCAGTCCCGGGACAGGGGTTGATCAGCCCCAGCATTTT. Its protein product is CASSPGTGVDQPQHF.

The rearrangement links TRBV15 to TRBJ1-5; tentative D call: TRBD1 (6 bases). Germline V gene data show CDR1 as LNHNV and CDR2 as YYDKDF (reference sequence). Trimming pared 1 base from V and 3 bases from J, leaving 10 bases between. The CDR3 totals 15 residues. The CDR3 reads CATSRVAGVNQPQHF. As DNA, the CDR3 is TGTGCCACCAGCAGAGTGGCAGGGGTCAATCAGCCCCAGCATTTT.

The chain joins TRBV13 to TRBJ2-7, with 9 bases matching TRBD1. The CDR3 extends over 14 amino acids. V gave up 0 bases and J gave up 4 bases; unmatched junction bases: 1. In germline, CDR1 is PRHDT, CDR2 FYEKMQ (reference sequence). The CDR3 sequence is CASSLGQGAYEQYF. The CDR3 DNA is TGTGCCAGCAGCTTAGGACAGGGGGCTTACGAGCAGTACTTC. The full variable domain, its missing parts supplied by reference TRBV13 and TRBJ2-7, is AAGVIQSPRHLIKEKRETATLKCYPIPRHDTVYWYQQGPGQDPQFLISFYEKMQSDKGSIPDRFSAQQFSDYHSELNMSSLELGDSALYFCASSLGQGAYEQYFGPGTRLTVT.